This entry is about one TCR beta chain. Its antigen is not yet known. Base qualities were left out, and no much larger clone turns up one base away. The library was obtained by the immunoSEQ multiplex PCR assay. For the multiplex PCR, a mixture combining 60 forward primers for TCR Vbeta segments and 13 reverse primers for TCR Jbeta segments was used. The CDR3 region of rearranged TCR beta genes was amplified from genomic DNA by a multiplex PCR assay. The amplified TCR beta libraries were sequenced on the Illumina HiSeq System as 87-base-pair reads. As for the original processing: In a later analysis, tens of millions of unique TCR beta chains were counted across the 650 to 750 repertoires, and approximately 11 million of these chains were shared by at least two donors. To remove PCR and sequencing errors, raw reads were error-corrected and collapsed into unique sequences using a nearest-neighbor algorithm that merged closely related sequences. CDR3 sequences were aligned to IMGT reference sequences to assign V, D and J gene segments. Each retained sequence needed at least a six-nucleotide match to both a V gene segment and a J gene segment. A rearrangement was called productive if the CDR3 had no stop codons and remained in frame with V and J, and every other rearrangement was called non-productive. CDR3 was defined according to IMGT convention as the region running from the second conserved V-encoded cysteine to the conserved J-encoded phenylalanine. The earlier analysis of about 640 of the donors excluded any sequence lacking an unambiguous match to a single V gene segment. In an earlier analysis of several hundred of the donors, a V segment was called functional when productive rearrangements were above 56.7%, and segregating when the standard deviation between donors exceeded 5%. To diagnose cytomegalovirus status from the catalog of TCR beta chain sequences, a statistical classification framework was built. In a later analysis, V and J genes were assigned by comparing TCR nucleotide sequences against IMGT/GENE-DB human TR gene sequences. In a later analysis, CDR3 sequences and most-parsimonious VDJ recombination scenarios were assigned using the TCRdist pipeline. In a later analysis, every TCR beta chain was defined by the combination of its CDR3 amino acid sequence and its V-gene family, and reads without a unique V-gene family were dropped. To address suspected cross-contamination and a sequencing artifact, a later analysis removed a few hundred highly shared, low-generation-probability nucleotide sequences. A later analysis calculated a clonal expansion index for each public chain from normalized within-repertoire ranks of inferred template counts. A later analysis computed generation probabilities with a VDJ recombination model fitted to out-of-frame rearrangements, and checked the results against IGoR. In a later analysis, TCR-TCR, TCR-HLA and TCR-CMV co-occurrence was scored with hypergeometric tests, and a repertoire-size bias correction was applied to TCR pairs. To estimate false discovery rates, a later analysis permuted the HLA or CMV assignments 20 times. In a later analysis, co-occurring TCRs were grouped using DBSCAN, with TCRdist sequence similarity added in when clustering inside HLA-allele-positive subsets. Repertoires with fewer than 30,000 or more than 120,000 public chains, plus five repertoires with anomalous nucleotide sharing, were excluded from co-occurrence clustering. Drawn from immuneACCESS, this table holds only the in-frame rearrangements with V and J called that TCRdb kept. Clones are partly lost; checked studies trace under half to an unresolved V gene and leave the rest unexplained. That table gives V, J and clone size, and the DNA gave D and trimming. This sample is represented by around 130,000 clones; about 80% of them were singletons. Roughly 5% of the sample rests with the top ten.

V is cut back by 9 bases and J by 3 bases, with 14 bases in the junction unmatched. From the cysteine up to the phenylalanine, the CDR3 has a length of 15 residues. Solely the CDR3 DNA is kept, with 45 bases framed from the first base. Via the germline V gene (reference sequence), CDR1 is SGHNT and CDR2 YYREEE. In total, roughly 670 healthy bone marrow donors made up the cohort. At the time of sampling, every cohort member was nominally healthy, though immune exposures that went unrecorded were likely present. The donor tested CMV seronegative and was one of the 352 seronegative cohort members. A peripheral blood sample was provided by each donor, and peripheral blood mononuclear cells were used for TCR beta sequencing. The Qiagen DNeasy Blood Extraction Kit was used to extract genomic DNA from the blood cell samples. This sample stems from a study of cytomegalovirus exposure and HLA in healthy donors (dated by TCRdb to 2016 to 2017). With respect to the entire study: An earlier analysis of 550 to 700 of the donors reported more than 250 Gb of sequence data and some 120 million unique TCR beta sequences from about 200 million T cells. The aim of the study was to test whether cataloging public T cell receptors could identify signatures of past pathogen exposure. An early release that covered fewer than 750 HLA-typed donors contained 300 to 350 gigabases of sequencing data and 85 million to 100 million unique TCR sequences. An earlier analysis of roughly 580 of the donors used high-throughput TCR beta sequencing to judge whether each TCR beta V gene segment behaved as functional or pseudogenic. The genetic ancestry cluster associated with self-reported Caucasian donors included 81% of the 398 genotyped donors. Four or five DR-DQ haplotypes were handled as single units for association and clustering because linkage in the cohort was strong. The study profiled the T cell repertoires of 500 to 800 subjects by immunosequencing and related them to cytomegalovirus serostatus. Alongside the repertoire data, information on donor age, sex, ethnicity and CMV serostatus was compiled. The number of typed donors differed by locus: roughly 620-630 for A, B, C, DRB1 and DQB1; approximately 530 for DQA1; approximately 610 for DPA1; and 400 to 480 for DPB1. A later genetic analysis used genome-wide SNP genotypes for about 65% of the 666 donors, treating that subset as a discovery cohort. A separate validation cohort of over a hundred different subjects was used in addition to the 666-subject first cohort. A later analysis re-examined previously published TCR beta repertoires from about 670 donors and added high-resolution HLA genotyping to investigate patterns of TCR occurrence. Every repertoire in the discovery cohort had been generated on one and the same sequencing platform. To predict cytomegalovirus infection status, the study brought together high-throughput TCR immunosequencing, statistical association of individual TCRs with disease status, and machine learning. Rather than drawing on any new phenotypic data, the later analysis identified candidate immune exposures from TCR beta sequences and the way those sequences occurred across donors. Across some 400 genotyped donors of the cohort, an average of roughly 230,000 unique TCR beta nucleotide sequences per donor were sequenced, and approximately 19% of those sequences were non-productive. Class I and class II HLA loci were covered by the typing at four-digit resolution.

Results the study describes overall, beyond this receptor: A cluster of highly shared sequence variants was judged likely to be a technical artifact of the sequencing pipeline. The earlier analysis of almost 600 of the donors excluded over 15 rarely observed V segments, including chromosome 9 orphons, because counts were too low. According to a later analysis, most CMV-associated TCR beta chains appeared to be HLA-restricted, and the HLA associations seemed to be driven largely by CMV exposure. Presence/absence analyses assumed roughly uniform sequencing depth across donors, an assumption that may not hold. A few of the identified cytomegalovirus-associated TCR beta chains were confirmed in vitro to be specific for cytomegalovirus antigens. The classifier was reported to diagnose cytomegalovirus status with high specificity and sensitivity in both the original and validation cohorts. Only TCR beta chains were sequenced in this cohort, and the absence of alpha or paired-chain data limited detectable features. It was suggested by the authors that the approach could potentially be generalized to other disease states and immunological phenotypes. In an earlier analysis of approximately 590 of the donors, most TCR beta V segments were observed in productive rearrangements about 90% or about 30% of the time, broadly matching IMGT annotations. A total of 164 TCR beta chains were listed by the study as associated with cytomegalovirus. A further reported finding was that TCR beta sequences accurately predicted the HLA-A and HLA-B alleles for most subjects in the first cohort. Strong co-occurrence of HLA alleles, especially DR and DQ, made assigning TCR associations to individual alleles difficult. An association between a missense DCLRE1C variant and V-gene and J-gene trimming of TCR beta chains was found in a later genetic analysis and replicated in an independent cohort. Because the 87-base-pair reads could not distinguish some IMGT-functional V segments, including TRBV6-2 and TRBV6-3, those segments were excluded. Linkage disequilibrium might explain the correlated functional status among segregating V segments, but an unknown experimental factor could not be ruled out. In a later analysis, TCR association rates were found to vary across HLA loci, with the most associated TCRs seen for DRB1 alleles and the fewest for HLA-C alleles. A later analysis found that HLA-associated TCR beta chains were more clonally expanded and had lower generation probabilities than equally common non-associated chains. Because HLA typing was unavailable for some donors at each locus, only the typed subset was used in association tests. The only immune exposure information available for the cohort was CMV serostatus. Most TCR sequences were observed very rarely across donors, whereas some public TCRs were present in many individuals. A later analysis associated 15,000 to 20,000 TCR beta sequences with specific HLA alleles at a false discovery rate of 0.05. According to a later analysis, parvovirus B19, influenza, CMV and Epstein-Barr virus appeared linked to several top co-occurrence clusters. In a later genetic analysis, fewer N-insertions in productive TCRs were reported among donors in an Asian-associated ancestry cluster than the approximately 710-donor mean.

Rearrangement joined TRBV5-4 to TRBJ2-5; TRBD2 agrees with 7 junctional bases. This receptor was identified in a man younger than 40 in good health and CMV-seronegative. Material: PBMCs. The CDR3 protein is CATQSRGRGEETQYF. The DNA sequence follows: TGTGCCACCCAATCGAGGGGACGGGGGGAAGAGACCCAGTACTTC.